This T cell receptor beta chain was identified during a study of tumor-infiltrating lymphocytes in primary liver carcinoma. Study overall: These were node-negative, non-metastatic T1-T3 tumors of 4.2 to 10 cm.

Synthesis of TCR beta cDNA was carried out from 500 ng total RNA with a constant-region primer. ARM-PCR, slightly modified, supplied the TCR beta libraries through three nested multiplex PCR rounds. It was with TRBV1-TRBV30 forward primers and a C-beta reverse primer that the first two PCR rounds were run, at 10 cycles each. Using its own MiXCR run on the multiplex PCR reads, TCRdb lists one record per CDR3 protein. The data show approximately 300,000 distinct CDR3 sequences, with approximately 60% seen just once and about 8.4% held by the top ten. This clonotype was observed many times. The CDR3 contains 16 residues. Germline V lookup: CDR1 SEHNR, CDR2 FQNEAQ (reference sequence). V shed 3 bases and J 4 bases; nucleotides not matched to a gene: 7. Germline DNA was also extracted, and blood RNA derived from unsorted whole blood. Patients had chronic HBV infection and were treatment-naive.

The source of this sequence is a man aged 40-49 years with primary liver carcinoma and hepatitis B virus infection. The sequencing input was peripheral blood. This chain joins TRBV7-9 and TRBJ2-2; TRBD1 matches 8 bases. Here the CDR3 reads CASSFDRGRGTGELFF. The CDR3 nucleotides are TGTGCCAGCAGCTTTGACAGGGGACGGGGCACCGGGGAGCTGTTTTTT.